This entry is about one T cell receptor beta chain. This sample stems from a study of cytomegalovirus exposure and HLA in healthy donors. The V gene's germline CDR1 is LGHNA and CDR2 YNFKEQ. The V gene end was trimmed by 1 base and the J gene end by 5 bases; junction bases not matched to a gene: 6. The CDR3 runs to 15 residues. 13 Jbeta primers and 60 Vbeta primers were used for the PCR. Measured with immunoSEQ multiplex PCR; TCRdb has only the in-frame clones, and not every one. This table holds roughly 120,000 clones, about 60% found once. The chain uses TRBV4-2 and TRBJ2-7, with 9 bases fitting TRBD1. The source is a man aged 40-50 years in good health and CMV-seropositive. Sequenced material: PBMCs. The CDR3, as DNA: TGTGCCAGCAGCCAAGTCGGACAGGGGACACACGAGCAGTACTTC. Encoded protein: CASSQVGQGTHEQYF.